Included here is one T cell receptor (beta chain) sequence, with context. No antigen is known for it. Cells stained for CD3, CD4, CD8, CD45RA and CD27 were sorted into four subsets. The sample is drawn from a study of naive and memory T cell subsets. Study findings and constraints: A few larger clonotypes appeared in naive repertoires, especially CD8, possibly memory cells re-expressing CD45RA. A clonotype means one alpha or beta sequence, not an alpha/beta pair.

Trimming left V 5 bases short and J 1 base short, with 8 bases between. The CDR3 runs 13 residues. The beta constant-region primer was an equimolar mix of two oligonucleotides covering TRBC1 and TRBC2. Four rounds of PCR amplified the ligated cDNA using nested alpha and beta constant-region primers plus SP2. A single record per CDR3 protein comes from TCRdb applying MiXCR to the UMI-ligation and nested PCR reads. The sample yields roughly 92,000 distinct CDR3 sequences, roughly 12% seen once. The sequencing input was naive CD4+ T cells from blood. The chain couples TRBV12-3 or TRBV12-4 to TRBJ1-1; D unresolved. The receptor comes from a human donor in good health. The CDR3 sequence: CASSPDGNTEAFF. In DNA form, the CDR3 reads TGTGCCAGCAGTCCAGACGGGAACACTGAAGCTTTCTTT.